This TCR beta chain was captured by sequencing in a study of control samples from healthy donors and cancer patients. With 0 bases removed from V and 5 bases from J, the gap between germline ends came to 28 bases. This CDR3 has 19 amino acids. Germline V CDR1 and CDR2: SQVTM, ANQGSEA. The protocol was immunoSEQ multiplex PCR, while the TCRdb copy is restricted to in-frame clones and leaves out a portion. Of 150,000 to 200,000 clones listed, about 94% are singletons. The rearrangement joins TRBV29-1 to TRBJ2-5, with a weak D call TRBD2 (6 bases). Sample: blood. This receptor was taken from a woman aged 25-40 years in good health. Here the CDR3 DNA reads TGCAGCGTTGAAGATACTCCACGTTTTAGCGGAGGCGCGGGGGAGACCCAGTACTTC. It translates to CSVEDTPRFSGGAGETQYF.